A single TCR beta chain is shown here with its context. This clone was recorded once. Its antigen is unknown. No clone much larger than this one lies a single base away; base qualities are absent. This sample stems from a study of T cell changes during pregnancy in multiple sclerosis (dated by TCRdb to between 2018 and 2021). Background for the entire study: In women with multiple sclerosis, the researchers looked at how the T cell repertoire shifted as pregnancy progressed.

Measured from the cysteine to the phenylalanine, the CDR3 is 12 residues long. Only the CDR3 part of the read is kept: 36 bases, read in frame from the first base. V is pruned by 10 bases and J by 5 bases, leaving 8 bases of the junction without a gene match. Taken from the germline V gene, the CDR1 and CDR2 loops are ENHRY and SYGVKD. Receptor amplification or capture employed the immunoSEQ multiplex PCR assay. TCRdb mirrors the immuneACCESS table, restricted to in-frame sequences. Some clones are absent from its copies; in checked studies, under half trace to an unresolved V gene, and the reason for the others is unknown. Here the sample has 50,000 or so clones; around 94% occur a single time. The top ten clones comprise roughly 0.32% of the sample.

The receptor's source is a female donor with multiple sclerosis, enrolled in a pregnancy study. The sample here was CD4+ T cells from peripheral blood mononuclear cells, taken in the third trimester of pregnancy. The chain is encoded by TRBV10-3 joined to TRBJ2-7, with 7 bases in between that match TRBD1. The nucleotides are TGTGCCAGTAGACAGGGTCTCAACGAGCAGTACTTC. The encoded protein is CASRQGLNEQYF.